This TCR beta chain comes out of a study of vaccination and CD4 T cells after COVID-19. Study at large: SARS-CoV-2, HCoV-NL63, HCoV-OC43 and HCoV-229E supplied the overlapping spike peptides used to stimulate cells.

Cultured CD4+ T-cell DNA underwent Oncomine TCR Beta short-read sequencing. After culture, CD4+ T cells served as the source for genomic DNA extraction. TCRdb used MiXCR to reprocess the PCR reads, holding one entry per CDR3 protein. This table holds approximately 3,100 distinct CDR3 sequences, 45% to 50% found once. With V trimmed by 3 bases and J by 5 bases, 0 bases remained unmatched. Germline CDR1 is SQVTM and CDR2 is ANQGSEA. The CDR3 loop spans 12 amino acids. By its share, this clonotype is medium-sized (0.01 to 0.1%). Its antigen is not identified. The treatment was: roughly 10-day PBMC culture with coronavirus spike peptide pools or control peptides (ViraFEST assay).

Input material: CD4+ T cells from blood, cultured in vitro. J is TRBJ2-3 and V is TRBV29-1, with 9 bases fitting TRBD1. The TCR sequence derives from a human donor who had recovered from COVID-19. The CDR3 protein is CSVEDRGDTQYF. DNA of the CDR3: TGCAGCGTTGAGGACAGGGGAGATACGCAGTATTTT.